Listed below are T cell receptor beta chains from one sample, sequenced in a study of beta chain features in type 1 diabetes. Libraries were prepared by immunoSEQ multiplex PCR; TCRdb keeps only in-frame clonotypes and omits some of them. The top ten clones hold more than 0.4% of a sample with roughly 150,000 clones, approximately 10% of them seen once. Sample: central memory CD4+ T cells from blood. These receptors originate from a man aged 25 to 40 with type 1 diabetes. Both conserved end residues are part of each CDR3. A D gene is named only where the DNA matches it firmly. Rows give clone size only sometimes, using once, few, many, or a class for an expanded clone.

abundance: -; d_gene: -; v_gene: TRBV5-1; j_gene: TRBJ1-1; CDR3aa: CASRRDWSTEAFF; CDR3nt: TGCGCCAGCAGAAGGGACTGGAGCACTGAAGCTTTCTTT
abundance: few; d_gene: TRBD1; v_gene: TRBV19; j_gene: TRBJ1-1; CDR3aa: CASRNLQGRKAEAFF; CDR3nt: TGTGCCAGTAGGAATCTACAGGGGAGGAAGGCTGAAGCTTTCTTT
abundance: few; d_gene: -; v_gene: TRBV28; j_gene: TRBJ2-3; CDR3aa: CAGGGTDTQYF; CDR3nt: TGTGCCGGAGGGGGCACAGATACGCAGTATTTT
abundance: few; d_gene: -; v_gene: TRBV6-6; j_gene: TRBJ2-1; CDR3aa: CASSYSGSKDEQFF; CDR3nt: TGTGCCAGCAGTTACTCCGGGTCCAAAGATGAGCAGTTCTTC
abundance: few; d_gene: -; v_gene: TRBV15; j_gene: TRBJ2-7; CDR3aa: CATSRDEGDEQYF; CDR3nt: TGTGCCACCAGCAGAGATGAGGGAGACGAGCAGTACTTC
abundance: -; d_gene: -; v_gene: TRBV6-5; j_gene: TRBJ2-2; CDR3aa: CASLSRQLGTGELFF; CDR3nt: TGTGCCAGCCTTAGTCGACAGTTGGGCACCGGGGAGCTGTTTTTT
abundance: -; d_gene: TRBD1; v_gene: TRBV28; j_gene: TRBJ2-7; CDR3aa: CASSSSGTGNNEQYF; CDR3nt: TGTGCCAGCAGTTCTTCCGGGACAGGGAACAACGAGCAGTACTTC
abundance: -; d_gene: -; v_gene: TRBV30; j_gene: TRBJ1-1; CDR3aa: CAYYPSRGVPEAFF; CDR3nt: TGTGCATACTACCCTTCCAGGGGTGTTCCTGAAGCTTTCTTT
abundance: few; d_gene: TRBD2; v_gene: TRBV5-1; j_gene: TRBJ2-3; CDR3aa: CASSAGLDSTDTQYF; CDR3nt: TGCGCCAGCAGCGCGGGACTAGATTCTACAGATACGCAGTATTTT
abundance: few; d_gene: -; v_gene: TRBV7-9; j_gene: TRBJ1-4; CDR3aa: CASSPQEGEKLFF; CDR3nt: TGTGCCAGCAGCCCTCAAGAGGGTGAAAAACTGTTTTTT
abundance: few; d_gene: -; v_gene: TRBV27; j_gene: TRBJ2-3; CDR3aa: CASSLMAGRSTDTQYF; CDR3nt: TGTGCCAGCAGTCTTATGGCAGGGCGTAGCACAGATACGCAGTATTTT
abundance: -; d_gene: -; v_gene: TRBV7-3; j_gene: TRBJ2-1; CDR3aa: CASSPGRGAGEQFF; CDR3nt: TGTGCCAGCAGCCCCGGACGGGGGGCAGGGGAGCAGTTCTTC
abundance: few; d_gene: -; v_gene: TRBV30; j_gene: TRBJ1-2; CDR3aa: CAWSGSTGLLKTF; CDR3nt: TGTGCCTGGAGTGGTTCGACAGGCCTATTAAAGACCTTC
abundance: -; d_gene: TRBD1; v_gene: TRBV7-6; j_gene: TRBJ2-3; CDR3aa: CASSLSLGTGGDTQYF; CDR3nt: TGTGCCAGCAGCTTATCTTTGGGGACAGGGGGAGATACGCAGTATTTT
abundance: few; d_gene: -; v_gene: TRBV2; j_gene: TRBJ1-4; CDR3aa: CASSESGGDYEKLFF; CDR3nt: TGTGCCAGCAGTGAGAGCGGGGGGGATTATGAAAAACTGTTTTTT
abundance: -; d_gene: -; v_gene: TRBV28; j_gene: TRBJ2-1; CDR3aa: CASSPASYNEQFF; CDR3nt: TGTGCCAGCAGTCCGGCTAGTTACAATGAGCAGTTCTTC
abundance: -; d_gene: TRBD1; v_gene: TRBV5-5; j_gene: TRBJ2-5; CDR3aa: CASSLGDRKETQYF; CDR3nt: TGTGCCAGCAGCTTGGGGGACAGAAAAGAGACCCAGTACTTC
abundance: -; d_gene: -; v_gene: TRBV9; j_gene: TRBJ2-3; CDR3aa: CASSPRRSHTDTQYF; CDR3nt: TGTGCCAGCAGCCCCCGCAGGTCTCACACAGATACGCAGTATTTT
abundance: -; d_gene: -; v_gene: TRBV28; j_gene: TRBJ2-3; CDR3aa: CATSRADSTDTQYF; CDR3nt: TGTGCCACCAGCCGAGCGGACAGCACAGATACGCAGTATTTT
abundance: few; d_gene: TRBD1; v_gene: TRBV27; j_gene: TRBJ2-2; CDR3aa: CASSLPQGARNTGELFF; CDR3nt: TGTGCCAGCAGTTTACCCCAGGGGGCAAGAAACACCGGGGAGCTGTTTTTT
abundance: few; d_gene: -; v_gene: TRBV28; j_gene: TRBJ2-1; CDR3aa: CASSLWSSAYNEQFF; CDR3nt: TGTGCCAGCAGTTTATGGTCTAGCGCGTACAATGAGCAGTTCTTC
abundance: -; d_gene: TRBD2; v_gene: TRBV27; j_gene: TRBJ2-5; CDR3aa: CASSLGLAGGPSQETQYF; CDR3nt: TGTGCCAGCAGTCTGGGACTAGCGGGAGGTCCTTCGCAAGAGACCCAGTACTTC
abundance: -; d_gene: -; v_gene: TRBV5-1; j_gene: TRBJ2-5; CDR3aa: CASSLGTVFQETQYF; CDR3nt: TGCGCCAGCAGCTTGGGGACAGTATTCCAAGAGACCCAGTACTTC
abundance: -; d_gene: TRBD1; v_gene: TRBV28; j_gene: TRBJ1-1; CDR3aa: CASTQDRRTEAFF; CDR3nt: TGTGCCAGCACCCAGGACAGGCGCACTGAAGCTTTCTTT
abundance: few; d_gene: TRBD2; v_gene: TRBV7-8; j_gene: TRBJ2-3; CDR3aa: CASSLLAGTTDTQYF; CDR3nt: TGTGCCAGCAGCTTACTAGCGGGGACAACAGATACGCAGTATTTT
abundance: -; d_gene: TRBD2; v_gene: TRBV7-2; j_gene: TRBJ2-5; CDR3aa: CASSLIGGQETQYF; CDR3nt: TGTGCCAGCAGCTTGATCGGGGGGCAAGAGACCCAGTACTTC
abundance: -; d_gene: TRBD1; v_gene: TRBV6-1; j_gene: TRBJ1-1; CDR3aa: CASSEGGSQTEAFF; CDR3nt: TGTGCCAGCAGCGAAGGGGGCTCCCAGACTGAAGCTTTCTTT
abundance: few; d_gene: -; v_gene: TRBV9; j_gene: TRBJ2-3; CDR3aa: CASSGQQGPPDTQYF; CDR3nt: TGTGCCAGCAGCGGACAACAGGGCCCCCCAGATACGCAGTATTTT
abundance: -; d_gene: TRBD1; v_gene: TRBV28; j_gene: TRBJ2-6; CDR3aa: CASSQMTGSGANVLTF; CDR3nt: TGTGCCAGCAGCCAGATGACAGGGTCCGGGGCCAACGTCCTGACTTTC
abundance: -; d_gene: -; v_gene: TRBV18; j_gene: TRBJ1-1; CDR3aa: CASSPLLRTDNTEAFF; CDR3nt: TGTGCCAGCTCACCTCTACTAAGGACAGATAACACTGAAGCTTTCTTT
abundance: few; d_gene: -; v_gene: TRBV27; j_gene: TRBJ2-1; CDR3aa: CASSLDNRVDLNEQFF; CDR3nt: TGTGCCAGCAGTTTAGATAACAGGGTGGACCTAAATGAGCAGTTCTTC
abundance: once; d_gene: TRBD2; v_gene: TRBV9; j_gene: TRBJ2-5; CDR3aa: CASSKMASGTEETQYF; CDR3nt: TGTGCCAGCAGTAAGATGGCTAGCGGGACCGAAGAGACCCAGTACTTC
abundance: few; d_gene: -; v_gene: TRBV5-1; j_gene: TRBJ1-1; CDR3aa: CASSLETGTEAFF; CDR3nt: TGCGCCAGCAGCTTGGAGACGGGAACTGAAGCTTTCTTT
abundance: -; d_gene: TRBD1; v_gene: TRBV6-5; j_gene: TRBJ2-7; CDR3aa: CASSPQGTAGREQYF; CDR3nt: TGTGCCAGCAGCCCCCAGGGGACAGCCGGACGCGAGCAGTACTTC
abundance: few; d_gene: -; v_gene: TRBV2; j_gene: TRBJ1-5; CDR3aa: CASSDSRGAIQPQHF; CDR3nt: TGTGCCAGCAGTGACTCCAGGGGTGCTATTCAGCCCCAGCATTTT
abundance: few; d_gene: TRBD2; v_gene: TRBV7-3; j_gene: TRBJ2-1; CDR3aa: CASSFKAGGGYNEQFF; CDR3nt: TGTGCCAGCAGCTTCAAAGCGGGAGGAGGGTACAATGAGCAGTTCTTC
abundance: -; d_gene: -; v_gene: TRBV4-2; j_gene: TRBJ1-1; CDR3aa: CASSPRETSEAFF; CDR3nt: TGTGCCAGCAGCCCAAGAGAGACATCTGAAGCTTTCTTT
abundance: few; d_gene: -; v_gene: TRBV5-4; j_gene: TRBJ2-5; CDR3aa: CASSFSPQPLETQYF; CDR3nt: TGTGCCAGCAGCTTCAGCCCACAGCCTTTGGAGACCCAGTACTTC
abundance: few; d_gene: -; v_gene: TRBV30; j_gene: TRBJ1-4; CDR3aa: CAWSGSEEKLFF; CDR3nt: TGTGCCTGGAGTGGGAGCGAGGAAAAACTGTTTTTT
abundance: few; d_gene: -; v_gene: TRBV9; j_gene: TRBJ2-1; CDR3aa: CASSVGSSGQTYNEQFF; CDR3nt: TGTGCCAGCAGCGTAGGAAGTAGCGGCCAGACCTACAATGAGCAGTTCTTC
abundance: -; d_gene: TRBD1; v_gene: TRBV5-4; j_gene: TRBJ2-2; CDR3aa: CASSLGGSTGELFF; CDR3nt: TGTGCCAGCAGCTTAGGGGGCAGCACCGGGGAGCTGTTTTTT
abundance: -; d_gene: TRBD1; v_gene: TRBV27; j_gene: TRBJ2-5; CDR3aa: CASSRGQGAQETQYF; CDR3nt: TGTGCCAGCAGCAGGGGGCAGGGGGCTCAAGAGACCCAGTACTTC
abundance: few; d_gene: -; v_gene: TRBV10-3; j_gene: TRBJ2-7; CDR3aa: CAISELTVDGEQYF; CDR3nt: TGTGCCATCAGTGAGCTGACTGTAGACGGCGAGCAGTACTTC
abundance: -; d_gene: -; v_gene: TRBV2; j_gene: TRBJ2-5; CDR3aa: CASEAETQYF; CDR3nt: TGTGCCAGCGAGGCCGAGACCCAGTACTTC
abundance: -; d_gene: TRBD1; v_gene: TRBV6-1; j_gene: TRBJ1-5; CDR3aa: CASTLDRGVNQPQHF; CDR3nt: TGTGCCAGCACACTAGACAGGGGAGTCAATCAGCCCCAGCATTTT
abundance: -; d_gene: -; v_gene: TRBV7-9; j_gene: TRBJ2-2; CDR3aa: CASSLERGGGELFF; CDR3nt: TGTGCCAGCAGCTTAGAAAGGGGTGGCGGGGAGCTGTTTTTT
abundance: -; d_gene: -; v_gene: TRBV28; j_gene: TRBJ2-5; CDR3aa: CASGRSIFETQYF; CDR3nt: TGTGCCAGCGGCAGGTCCATTTTTGAGACCCAGTACTTC
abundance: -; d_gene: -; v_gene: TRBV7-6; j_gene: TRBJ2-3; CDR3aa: CASSPRPAQSADTQYF; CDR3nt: TGTGCCAGCAGCCCCCGGCCGGCCCAAAGCGCAGATACGCAGTATTTT
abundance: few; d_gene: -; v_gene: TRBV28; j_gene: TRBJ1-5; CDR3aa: CASRPPQGNQPQHF; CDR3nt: TGTGCCAGCAGACCACCGCAGGGGAATCAGCCCCAGCATTTT
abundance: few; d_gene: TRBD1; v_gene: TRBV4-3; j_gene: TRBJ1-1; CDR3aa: CASSRLGGGQGTTEAFF; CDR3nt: TGCGCCAGCAGCCGCCTTGGTGGGGGACAGGGGACCACTGAAGCTTTCTTT
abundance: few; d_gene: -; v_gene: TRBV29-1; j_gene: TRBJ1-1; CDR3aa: CSVAPGTGEAFF; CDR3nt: TGCAGCGTCGCGCCGGGAACGGGTGAAGCTTTCTTT
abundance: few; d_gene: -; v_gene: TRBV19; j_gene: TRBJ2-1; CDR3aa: CASSRVDRNEQFF; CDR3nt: TGTGCCAGTAGTAGAGTCGACAGGAATGAGCAGTTCTTC
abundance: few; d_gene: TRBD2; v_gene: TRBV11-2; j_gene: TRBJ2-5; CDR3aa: CASSLTSGQETQYF; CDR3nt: TGTGCCAGCAGCTTGACTAGCGGTCAAGAGACCCAGTACTTC